Given below is one T cell receptor (beta chain) in context. Here immunoSEQ multiplex PCR was the method, and the copy in TCRdb shows in-frame clones only, minus some. This sample yields about 10,000 clones, of which approximately 87% are seen a single time; roughly 0.4% belongs to the top ten. Germline V lookup: CDR1 MGHRA, CDR2 YSYEKL. The length of the CDR3 is 18 residues. The ends were cut back, 0 bases at V and 1 base at J, with 16 bases in the middle. These data belong to a study of follicular helper T cells after annual influenza vaccination. At the level of the study: Days 0, 7 and 28 post-vaccination were the blood draw times.

Time point of the sample: 2015-2016 season, 7 days after influenza vaccination. Adults received seasonal inactivated influenza vaccine, with sorted blood CD4 subsets sequenced before and after. Excluded were substance abuse, HIV/AIDS, active cancer, immunomodulatory drugs and active illness. Each time point used about 35 to 100 mL of blood. The sequence came from an adult who received the influenza vaccine. The sequencing here drew on CXCR5- memory CD4+ T cells sorted from blood, taken 7 days after influenza vaccination. V and J are TRBV4-1 and TRBJ1-5; tentative D call: TRBD1 (5 bases). The CDR3 region has the DNA TGCGCCAGCAGCCAAGATTTAGTTAGGGGAGGGAGCAATCAGCCCCAGCATTTT. It specifies CASSQDLVRGGSNQPQHF.